The table lists the clone carrying this TCR beta chain with a few counts. Its antigen is still unknown. The record originates from a study of beta chain features in type 1 diabetes. With V trimmed by 1 base and J by 1 base, 6 bases remained unmatched. Germline values: CDR1 GTSNPN, CDR2 SVGIG (reference sequence). The CDR3 runs 16 residues. The entirety of the isolated RNA underwent reverse transcription, so expressed TCRB transcripts were sequenced. The assay was immunoSEQ multiplex PCR, and TCRdb's table has in-frame clones only and misses some. The data contain 200,000 to 300,000 clones, roughly 20% of them singletons. Findings and caveats of the study: In all four CD4+ subsets, TCRB CDR3 length was significantly, moderately reduced in type 1 diabetes.

This chain uses TRBV30 with TRBJ2-1; TRBD2 matches at 8 bases. The source of this sequence is a woman aged 40 to 49 with type 1 diabetes. Material for sequencing was naive CD4+ T cells from blood. In DNA form, the CDR3 reads TGTGCCTGGAGTGGAAGACTAGCGCATTCCTACAATGAGCAGTTCTTC. This translates into CAWSGRLAHSYNEQFF.